The source of this TCR beta chain is a study of T cell changes during pregnancy in multiple sclerosis. This CDR3 has 18 amino acids. V was clipped by 1 base and J by 1 base, with 19 bases between them. Germline V lookup: CDR1 MDHEN, CDR2 SYDVKM. Libraries were prepared by immunoSEQ multiplex PCR; TCRdb keeps only in-frame clonotypes and omits some of them. The sample holds about 98,000 clones, under 95% seen once. This clonotype was sampled from a female donor in good health, enrolled as a control in a pregnancy study. This specimen consisted of peripheral blood, obtained after pregnancy. This sequence joins TRBV28 and TRBJ1-1; D possibly corresponds to TRBD1 (6 bases). CDR3 protein: CASSLLGGLRGRNTEAFF. CDR3 sequence (DNA): TGTGCCAGCAGTTTATTGGGGGGGCTGCGGGGGCGGAACACTGAAGCTTTCTTT.